This is a list of T cell receptor beta chains from one sample in a study of OX40 agonist ivuxolimab in advanced cancers. Produced via immunoSEQ multiplex PCR; TCRdb's table is partial and in-frame only. The repertoire includes roughly 72,000 clones, about 85% of them detected once, and approximately 5% sits in the top ten. This specimen consisted of CD4+ or CD8+ T cells sorted from blood, obtained in a trial of the OX40 agonist ivuxolimab. The source is an adult with an advanced solid tumor such as melanoma, head and neck, liver or kidney cancer. Each CDR3 is given with its conserved first and last residue. Each record gives: clone size, V gene, D gene, J gene, CDR3 protein, CDR3 DNA. A D gene is named only where the DNA matches it firmly. Expanded clones are given a class, and other clones once, few, many or no size at all.

.	TRBV5-1	.	TRBJ2-5	CASSAQGQETQYF	TGCGCCAGCAGCGCGCAGGGCCAAGAGACCCAGTACTTC
.	TRBV29-1	.	TRBJ1-1	CSVEGVAEAFF	TGCAGCGTTGAGGGCGTGGCTGAAGCTTTCTTT
once	TRBV9	.	TRBJ2-2	CASSPTTGTNTGELFF	TGTGCCAGCAGCCCTACGACAGGAACTAACACCGGGGAGCTGTTTTTT
once	TRBV10-3	TRBD2	TRBJ2-1	CATGTSGSDEQFF	TGTGCCACCGGGACTAGCGGGAGCGATGAGCAGTTCTTC
.	TRBV9	TRBD1	TRBJ2-7	CASSVGGQGSYEQYF	TGTGCCAGCAGCGTAGGAGGACAGGGGTCCTACGAGCAGTACTTC
.	TRBV5-4	TRBD1	TRBJ2-3	CASSPEGQPRDTQYF	TGCGCCAGCAGCCCTGAGGGACAGCCTAGGGATACGCAGTATTTT
.	TRBV7-2	.	TRBJ1-1	CASSSVRLTEAFF	TGTGCCAGCAGCTCAGTCAGGCTCACTGAAGCTTTCTTT
.	TRBV4-2	TRBD2	TRBJ2-3	CASSHSSGRVDTQYF	TGTGCCAGCAGCCATTCCAGCGGGAGAGTAGATACGCAGTATTTT
few	TRBV5-1	.	TRBJ1-1	CASSLSGAWNTEAFF	TGCGCCAGCAGCTTGTCGGGGGCATGGAACACTGAAGCTTTCTTT
few	TRBV6-6	.	TRBJ2-3	CASRFGTTSTDTQYF	TGTGCCAGCAGGTTCGGGACCACTAGCACAGATACGCAGTATTTT
.	TRBV4-1	.	TRBJ1-5	CASSQEPGFNQPQHF	TGCGCCAGCAGCCAAGAACCCGGATTCAATCAGCCCCAGCATTTT
.	TRBV11-3	.	TRBJ1-2	CASSLFNREGYTF	TGTGCCAGCAGCTTATTTAACAGGGAAGGCTACACCTTC
.	TRBV15	TRBD1	TRBJ2-7	CATSRSTGVYEQYF	TGTGCCACCAGCAGATCAACAGGGGTCTACGAGCAGTACTTC
.	TRBV2	.	TRBJ2-5	CASSESRVGETQYF	TGTGCCAGCAGTGAGTCCAGGGTCGGAGAGACCCAGTACTTC
.	TRBV5-6	.	TRBJ2-7	CASSLLAVAYEQYF	TGTGCCAGCAGCTTGCTTGCGGTCGCCTACGAGCAGTACTTC
few	TRBV5-4	TRBD2	TRBJ2-5	CASSLLGGSETQYF	TGTGCCAGCAGCTTGTTGGGCGGGAGTGAGACCCAGTACTTC
few	TRBV5-8	.	TRBJ2-5	CASSWGAGQQETQYF	TGTGCCAGCAGCTGGGGGGCGGGCCAGCAAGAGACCCAGTACTTC
.	TRBV4-1	TRBD2	TRBJ2-2	CASSQDWGSGFDTGELFF	TGCGCCAGCAGCCAAGATTGGGGTAGCGGGTTCGACACCGGGGAGCTGTTTTTT
few	TRBV20-1	.	TRBJ2-6	CSARGGQGQTF	TGCAGTGCTAGAGGGGGGCAGGGGCAGACTTTC
.	TRBV2	.	TRBJ1-3	CASVSSGNTIYF	TGTGCCAGCGTGAGCTCTGGAAACACCATATATTTT
few	TRBV18	.	TRBJ1-6	CASSPGGPNSPLHF	TGTGCCAGCTCACCAGGGGGCCCGAATTCACCCCTCCACTTT
.	TRBV6-6	.	TRBJ1-1	CASSYRQGTEAFF	TGTGCCAGCAGTTACAGGCAGGGCACTGAAGCTTTCTTT
.	TRBV19	TRBD1	TRBJ1-1	CASRRPGQSNTEAFF	TGTGCCAGTAGGCGGCCGGGACAGTCGAACACTGAAGCTTTCTTT
.	TRBV6-1	.	TRBJ1-4	CASTRGLPTNEKLFF	TGTGCCAGCACCCGGGGGCTACCAACTAATGAAAAACTGTTTTTT
.	TRBV11-2	.	TRBJ1-2	CASSLGGGYTF	TGTGCCAGCAGCTTAGGGGGTGGCTACACCTTC
.	TRBV4-1	.	TRBJ2-7	CASSLRAEQYF	TGCGCCAGCAGCCTCCGAGCCGAGCAGTACTTC
.	TRBV5-1	.	TRBJ2-5	CASTSRAGAQETQYF	TGCGCCAGCACTTCCCGCGCGGGGGCCCAAGAGACCCAGTACTTC
.	TRBV11-3	.	TRBJ1-1	CASSLSRGSSEAFF	TGTGCCAGCAGCTTATCCCGGGGGAGTTCTGAAGCTTTCTTT
few	TRBV30	TRBD1	TRBJ2-6	CAWSVDRVASGANVLTF	TGTGCCTGGAGTGTCGACAGGGTCGCATCTGGGGCCAACGTCCTGACTTTC
.	TRBV2	.	TRBJ2-5	CASSGEETQYF	TGTGCCAGCAGTGGCGAAGAGACCCAGTACTTC
once	TRBV27	TRBD1	TRBJ1-6	CASSDSQGAPPHSPLHF	TGTGCCAGCAGCGACTCGCAGGGGGCGCCCCCCCATTCACCCCTCCACTTT
.	TRBV7-9	TRBD2	TRBJ2-1	CASSLARVAGEYNEQFF	TGTGCCAGCAGCTTAGCACGGGTAGCGGGAGAGTATAATGAGCAGTTCTTC
.	TRBV27	TRBD2	TRBJ2-1	CASRPTLSGGADEQFF	TGTGCCAGCAGACCGACCCTTAGCGGGGGGGCCGATGAGCAGTTCTTC
.	TRBV30	.	TRBJ1-3	CALSTGFYGNTIYF	TGTGCCTTATCTACAGGGTTTTATGGAAACACCATATATTTT
.	TRBV7-8	TRBD1	TRBJ2-6	CAISKQGISSGANVLTF	TGTGCCATCAGCAAACAGGGGATCAGCTCTGGGGCCAACGTCCTGACTTTC
few	TRBV9	TRBD2	TRBJ2-5	CASSVGAAGGSTETQYF	TGTGCCAGCAGCGTAGGGGCAGCGGGGGGATCTACGGAGACCCAGTACTTC
few	TRBV7-3	.	TRBJ1-3	CASSKRGRSGNTIYF	TGTGCCAGCAGCAAAAGGGGACGCTCTGGAAACACCATATATTTT
few	TRBV18	.	TRBJ1-4	CASSETGAATNEKLFF	TGTGCCAGCTCCGAGACGGGGGCTGCAACTAATGAAAAACTGTTTTTT
few	TRBV7-9	.	TRBJ1-3	CASSSLNSLQGNTIYF	TGTGCCAGCAGCTCCCTAAACTCATTGCAGGGAAACACCATATATTTT
.	TRBV5-1	.	TRBJ1-4	CASSPTGYNEKLFF	TGCGCCAGCAGCCCCACGGGGTATAATGAAAAACTGTTTTTT
.	TRBV7-9	.	TRBJ2-7	CASSRRGAGPGEQYF	TGTGCCAGCAGTCGAAGGGGAGCGGGTCCGGGAGAGCAGTACTTC
.	TRBV7-2	.	TRBJ1-1	CASSFYGQLNTEAFF	TGTGCCAGCAGCTTTTACGGACAGTTAAACACTGAAGCTTTCTTT
.	TRBV7-9	.	TRBJ2-7	CASSQPGEQYF	TGTGCCAGCAGCCAGCCGGGCGAGCAGTACTTC
.	TRBV7-3	.	TRBJ2-5	CASSITGQETQYF	TGTGCCAGCAGCATAACAGGGCAAGAGACCCAGTACTTC
.	TRBV7-9	.	TRBJ1-1	CASSSGGGNTEAFF	TGTGCCAGCAGCTCGGGAGGGGGGAACACTGAAGCTTTCTTT
few	TRBV4-1	.	TRBJ1-3	CASSQAGPGNTIYF	TGCGCCAGCAGCCAAGCAGGGCCTGGAAACACCATATATTTT
many	TRBV6-5	TRBD1	TRBJ1-2	CASSPGQGRYTF	TGTGCCAGCAGTCCGGGACAGGGGCGCTACACCTTC
.	TRBV2	.	TRBJ1-1	CASSAQSNTEAFF	TGTGCCAGCAGTGCCCAGAGTAACACTGAAGCTTTCTTT
few	TRBV21-1	.	TRBJ1-6	CASNRGEQTHRLNSPLHF	TGTGCCAGCAACAGGGGCGAACAGACCCACCGACTTAATTCACCCCTCCACTTT
.	TRBV7-2	.	TRBJ2-2	CASSLMSQGTGELFF	TGTGCCAGCAGCTTAATGTCACAGGGCACCGGGGAGCTGTTTTTT
.	TRBV7-9	TRBD2	TRBJ2-3	CASSQDLPGGHGDTQYF	TGTGCCAGCAGCCAAGATTTACCGGGGGGGCATGGAGATACGCAGTATTTT
.	TRBV19	.	TRBJ1-3	CASSFPGNTIYF	TGTGCCAGTAGTTTCCCTGGAAACACCATATATTTT
few	TRBV7-6	TRBD1	TRBJ1-2	CASSRGQGGGYTF	TGTGCCAGCAGCCGAGGACAGGGCGGGGGCTACACCTTC
once	TRBV11-3	TRBD1	TRBJ2-7	CASSLEKTGTVDTYEQYF	TGTGCCAGCAGCTTAGAAAAGACCGGGACAGTTGACACCTACGAGCAGTACTTC
.	TRBV28	.	TRBJ1-2	CASSLATFYGYTF	TGTGCCAGCAGTTTGGCGACGTTCTATGGCTACACCTTC
.	TRBV5-1	TRBD2	TRBJ2-2	CASSFSSGGANTGELFF	TGCGCCAGCAGCTTCTCTAGCGGGGGGGCGAACACCGGGGAGCTGTTTTTT